The 28 T cell receptor beta chains below were found in one sample sequenced in a study of T cell responses to AZD1222 COVID-19 vaccine. Profiling relied on immunoSEQ multiplex PCR, and the TCRdb table lists in-frame clones only, not all of them. The repertoire has some 140,000 clones, less than 90% of them found once; the top ten carry less than 3.5%. Source: peripheral blood, taken on day 0 of AZD1222 vaccination. The receptor set was obtained from an adult in good health.

This clone has only one observation. CDR3 region: CASRKGPQETQYF. The CDR3 region has the DNA TGTGCCAGCAGGAAGGGGCCCCAAGAGACCCAGTACTTC. This rearrangement joins TRBV2 to TRBJ2-5; the D gene is possibly TRBD1 (5 bases). Germline CDR1 is SNHLY and CDR2 is FYNNEI. The CDR3 is 13 amino acids. Trimming took 6 bases from V and 1 from J, leaving 9 bases between them.

V gene TRBV28 combines with J gene TRBJ1-1, with D unresolved. This CDR3 is 14 amino acids long. V lost 7 bases, J lost 0 bases, and 12 bases lay in between. Per germline, CDR1 MDHEN and CDR2 SYDVKM. CDR3 nucleotides: TGTGCCAGCAAGGTCGAGAGGCTGAACACTGAAGCTTTCTTT. Translation: CASKVERLNTEAFF.

The V gene is TRBV18, the J gene TRBJ1-6; 9 nucleotides align to TRBD1. This CDR3 region has 15 residues. J was trimmed by 5 bases and V by 6 bases; bases with no gene match: 5. Germline V gene sequence: CDR1 KGHSH, CDR2 LQKENI. CDR3 loop: CASSPGTGNNSPLHF. The CDR3 DNA reads TGTGCCAGCTCCCCCGGGACAGGGAATAATTCACCCCTCCACTTT.

The chain is built from TRBV3-1 (or the pseudogene TRBV3-2) and TRBJ1-1; D is uncertain. The germline gives CDR1 LGHDT, CDR2 YNNKEL (reference sequence). V lost 1 base, J lost 9 bases, and 18 bases lay in between. The CDR3 sequence is 15 residues long. DNA for the CDR3: TGTGCCAGCAGCCAAGCCTCAGTGGGAAGGGCGAAAGCTTTCTTT. Protein sequence: CASSQASVGRAKAFF.

The genes are TRBV7-6 and TRBJ2-7; 14 bases align to TRBD2. CDR1 is SGHVS, CDR2 FNYEAQ, per germline. This CDR3 spans 16 amino acids. The V gene end was trimmed by 4 bases and the J gene end by 2 bases; junction bases not matched to a gene: 4. The CDR3 protein is CASSSGTSGGAYEQYF. Here the CDR3 DNA reads TGTGCCAGCAGCTCTGGGACTAGCGGGGGTGCCTACGAGCAGTACTTC.

V and J are TRBV20-1 and TRBJ1-2, with D uncertain. Germline loops: CDR1 DFQATT, CDR2 SNEGSKA (reference sequence). The CDR3 is 11 amino acids. Between the trimmed V and J ends, which lost 3 bases and 6 bases, there was a span of 8 bases. CDR3 bases: TGCAGTGCTAGCGATGGGGATGGCTACACCTTC. Amino acids: CSASDGDGYTF.

The CDR3 sequence: CASSLGRMNTEAFF. The CDR3 coding sequence is TGTGCCAGCAGTTTAGGGAGGATGAACACTGAAGCTTTCTTT. The chain has TRBV27 and TRBJ1-1; D is unresolved. The CDR3 totals 14 residues. V lost 2 bases and J lost 0, with 7 bases in between. Germline V lookup: CDR1 MNHEY, CDR2 SMNVEV (reference sequence).

The chain uses TRBV14 and TRBJ1-2; D not resolved. Trimming shortened V by 4 bases and J by 4 bases, and 13 bases separated the two germline ends. CDR3 size: 14 residues. Germline assignment: CDR1 SGHDN and CDR2 FVKESK. In nucleotides, the CDR3 is TGTGCCAGCAGCCTTCTGGGAGGACGCTATGGCTACACCTTC. Translation: CASSLLGGRYGYTF.

The V and J genes are TRBV5-8 and TRBJ2-5, with unresolved D. Germline-derived CDR1 and CDR2 are SGHTS and YDEGEE. There are 12 residues in the CDR3. Trimming took off 3 bases at V and 5 bases at J, with 8 bases between the two ends. CDR3 DNA: TGTGCCAGCAGCTCTCTATGGGAGACCCAGTACTTC. Its translation is CASSSLWETQYF.

V usage is TRBV25-1 and J usage is TRBJ1-1; D is possibly TRBD1 (5 bases). The CDR3 has 15 amino acids. CDR1 MGHDK and CDR2 SYGVNS come from the germline V gene. V was clipped by 4 bases and J by 0 bases, with 12 bases between them. DNA of the CDR3: TGTGCCAGCAGTGTGTCCGGGACGGTGAACACTGAAGCTTTCTTT. Translation: CASSVSGTVNTEAFF.

This clone was seen more than once but under ten times. V is TRBV7-9 and J is TRBJ1-3; no reliable D call. V gave up 4 bases and J gave up 0 bases, with 7 bases separating them. The CDR3 consists of 14 residues. The germline V gene encodes CDR1 SEHNR and CDR2 FQNEAQ (reference sequence). The CDR3 sequence is CASSSGISGNTIYF. The DNA of the CDR3 is TGTGCCAGCAGCTCCGGGATCTCTGGAAACACCATATATTTT.

The chain is built from TRBV3-1 (or the pseudogene TRBV3-2) and TRBJ2-1; 10 positions agree with TRBD2. CDR1 is LGHDT and CDR2 is YNNKEL in the germline V gene (reference sequence). CDR3 size: 19 residues. V lost 0 bases and J lost 0; bases outside the gene matches: 8. The CDR3 nucleotides read TGTGCCAGCAGCCAAGACTGGACTAGCGGCCTACTCTCCTACAATGAGCAGTTCTTC. Translation gives CASSQDWTSGLLSYNEQFF.

The V and J genes are TRBV6-5 and TRBJ2-7; D gene unclear. The CDR3 has 14 residues. Between the trimmed V and J ends, which lost 5 bases and 2 bases, there was a span of 13 bases. Looked up from germline, CDR1 is MNHEY and CDR2 is SVGAGI. Written as DNA, the CDR3 is TGTGCCAGCAGTCCCGGACGGACCCCCTACGAGCAGTACTTC. Protein product: CASSPGRTPYEQYF.

The chain links TRBV7-2 to TRBJ2-1; D tentatively fits TRBD1 or TRBD2 (7 bases each). Trimming took 8 bases from V and 3 from J, leaving 17 bases between them. Germline V CDR1 and CDR2: SGHTA, FQGNSA. This CDR3 region has 15 residues. The CDR3 DNA follows: TGTGCCAGCGGAAGAGGGGGCGGGGGCTACAATGAGCAGTTCTTC. Protein: CASGRGGGGYNEQFF.

The chain carries TRBV5-6 and TRBJ1-6, with D perhaps matching TRBD1 (5 bases). The CDR3 is made up of 15 amino acids. Germline V lookup: CDR1 SGHDT, CDR2 YYEEEE. The V and J ends lost 3 bases and 6 bases respectively, with 13 bases between them. CDR3: CASSSDTWANSPLHF. CDR3 in DNA: TGTGCCAGCAGCTCGGACACTTGGGCTAATTCACCCCTCCACTTT.

The chain employs TRBV6-2 or TRBV6-3 and TRBJ1-1; tentatively, D is TRBD1 (5 bases). This CDR3 has 13 residues. Germline V lookup: CDR1 MNHEY, CDR2 SVGEGT. V lost 4 bases and J lost 1, with 7 bases in between. Here the CDR3 reads CASSLTGNTEAFF. The CDR3 DNA is TGTGCCAGCAGTTTAACAGGGAACACTGAAGCTTTCTTT.

CDR3 nucleotides: TGTGCCAGTTTGTCGACAGGGAGGAATTCACCCCTCCACTTT. This sequence encodes CASLSTGRNSPLHF. The rearrangement uses TRBV2 and TRBJ1-6; 7 bases are shared with TRBD1. Germline loops: CDR1 SNHLY, CDR2 FYNNEI. The CDR3 length is 14 residues. V was clipped by 9 bases and J by 7 bases; unmatched bases: 9. Using reference TRBV2 and TRBJ1-6 for the parts outside the CDR3, the full variable domain is EPEVTQTPSHQVTQMGQEVILRCVPISNHLYFYWYRQILGQKVEFLVSFYNNEISEKSEIFDDQFSVERPDGSNFTLKIRSTKLEDSAMYFCASLSTGRNSPLHFGNGTRLTVT.

The chain combines TRBV15 with TRBJ2-1, with D possibly called TRBD1 or TRBD2 (6 bases each). Germline lookup yields CDR1 LNHNV and CDR2 YYDKDF (reference sequence). The CDR3 is 16 residues long. Deletions cut 3 bases from V and 8 bases from J, with 20 bases between. CDR3 DNA sequence: TGTGCCACCAGCAGGACCACCGGGGGCCCCTTCGATGAGCAGTTCTTC. Its translation: CATSRTTGGPFDEQFF.

The chain uses TRBV5-1 and TRBJ2-7, with TRBD2 matching 7 bases. From germline, CDR1 is SGHRS and CDR2 YFSETQ. V lost 7 bases and J lost 1; bases outside the gene matches: 11. This CDR3 has 15 amino acids. The CDR3 is CASSPSGDLSYEQYF. The CDR3 region has the DNA TGCGCCAGCTCCCCTAGCGGCGACCTTTCCTACGAGCAGTACTTC.

V gene TRBV7-2 combines with J gene TRBJ1-5; D may be TRBD1 (5 bases). Trimming left V 1 base short and J 4 bases short, with 8 bases between. The CDR3 spans 14 residues. CDR1 and CDR2 (germline): SGHTA, FQGNSA. The CDR3 DNA follows: TGTGCCAGCAGCTTAGTTAGGGGAAATCAGCCCCAGCATTTT. Protein sequence: CASSLVRGNQPQHF.

To note about this clone: Other DNA sequences in this specimen translate into the identical CDR3. The rearrangement uses TRBV7-2 and TRBJ1-1; D is ambiguous. V dropped 1 base and J dropped 0 bases, with 9 bases sitting between them. Germline values: CDR1 SGHTA, CDR2 FQGNSA. The CDR3 spans 15 residues. The CDR3 reads CASSLGGGMNTEAFF. CDR3 coding DNA: TGTGCCAGCAGCTTAGGGGGAGGGATGAACACTGAAGCTTTCTTT.

The chain carries TRBV27 and TRBJ2-5, with D uncertain. The V gene lost 5 bases and the J gene lost 1 base, with 17 bases spanning the gap. The CDR3 runs 16 residues. CDR1 is MNHEY and CDR2 is SMNVEV in the germline V gene (reference sequence). The CDR3 spells CASSQPTGDIQETQYF. The CDR3 DNA sequence: TGTGCCAGCAGTCAACCGACCGGAGACATCCAAGAGACCCAGTACTTC.

Notes on this clone: Other DNA sequences in this sample translate to the same CDR3. The chain combines TRBV7-2 with TRBJ1-2; 11 bases align to TRBD1. The germline gives CDR1 SGHTA, CDR2 FQGNSA. V dropped 6 bases and J dropped 5; count of bases not matched to a gene: 5. The CDR3 sequence is 14 residues long. The CDR3 coding sequence is TGTGCCAGCAGTCCGGACAGGGGGCCGTATGGCTACACCTTC. Its protein product is CASSPDRGPYGYTF.

This clone occurred once. The genes are TRBV3-1 (or the pseudogene TRBV3-2) and TRBJ1-5; 8 nucleotides agree with TRBD1. The V gene end was trimmed by 3 bases and the J gene end by 4 bases; junction bases not matched to a gene: 2. The CDR3 runs to 14 residues. Germline V gene lookup returns CDR1 LGHDT and CDR2 YNNKEL (reference sequence). CDR3 loop: CASSQTGENQPQHF. DNA for the CDR3: TGTGCCAGCAGCCAGACAGGGGAGAATCAGCCCCAGCATTTT.

The chain has TRBV10-3 and TRBJ2-7, with unresolved D. Germline V gene lookup returns CDR1 ENHRY and CDR2 SYGVKD. Trimming shortened V by 0 bases and J by 0 bases, and 9 bases separated the two germline ends. CDR3 length equals 15 residues. The CDR3 region is CAISESGPSSYEQYF. The CDR3 bases are TGTGCCATCAGTGAGTCTGGTCCCAGCTCCTACGAGCAGTACTTC.

CDR3 nucleotides: TGTGCCAGCAGCCCACAGACTAGCGGGGGCACTCGAGAGACCCAGTACTTC. Translating it yields CASSPQTSGGTRETQYF. The genes are TRBV7-2 and TRBJ2-5; 12 nucleotides agree with TRBD2. The germline CDR1 and CDR2 sequences are SGHTA and FQGNSA. This CDR3 comprises 17 residues. The J segment lost 4 bases and the V segment lost 5 bases, leaving 11 bases of the junction unmatched. Full variable domain (remainder filled in from reference TRBV7-2 and TRBJ2-5): GAGVSQSPSNKVTEKGKDVELRCDPISGHTALYWYRQSLGQGLEFLIYFQGNSAPDKSGLPSDRFSAERTGGSVSTLTIQRTQQEDSAVYLCASSPQTSGGTRETQYFGPGTRLLVL.

This clone was detected only once. CDR3 DNA: TGTGCCAGCAGCTTCCTGGACAGGGGCGATTCACCCCTCCACTTT. It yields the protein CASSFLDRGDSPLHF. The chain recombines TRBV5-6 with TRBJ1-6; 9 nucleotides agree with TRBD1. V was pared by 2 bases and J by 8 bases, with 5 bases of the junction left unmatched. From germline, CDR1 is SGHDT and CDR2 YYEEEE. The CDR3 is 15 amino acids.

The genes are TRBV5-1 and TRBJ2-7, with 10 bases that match TRBD1. V was pared by 4 bases and J by 4 bases, with 8 bases of the junction left unmatched. CDR1 SGHRS and CDR2 YFSETQ come from the germline V gene. The CDR3 loop spans 15 amino acids. The CDR3 loop reads CASSPGTGVPYEQYF. CDR3 in DNA: TGCGCCAGCAGCCCAGGGACAGGGGTACCGTACGAGCAGTACTTC.